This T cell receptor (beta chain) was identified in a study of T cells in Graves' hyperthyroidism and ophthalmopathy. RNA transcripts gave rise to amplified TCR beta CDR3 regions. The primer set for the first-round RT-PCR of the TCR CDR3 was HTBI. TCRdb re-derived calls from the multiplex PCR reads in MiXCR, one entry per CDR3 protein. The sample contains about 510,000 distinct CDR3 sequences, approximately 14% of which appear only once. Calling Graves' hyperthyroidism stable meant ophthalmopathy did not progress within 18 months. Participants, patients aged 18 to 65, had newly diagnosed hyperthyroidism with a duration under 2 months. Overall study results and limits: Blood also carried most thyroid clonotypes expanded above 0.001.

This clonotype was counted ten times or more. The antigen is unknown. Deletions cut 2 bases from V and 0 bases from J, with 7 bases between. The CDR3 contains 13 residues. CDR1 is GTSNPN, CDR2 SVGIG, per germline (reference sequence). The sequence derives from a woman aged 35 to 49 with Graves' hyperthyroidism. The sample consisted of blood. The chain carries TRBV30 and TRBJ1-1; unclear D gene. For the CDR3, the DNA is TGTGCCTGGAGTCGGGAGGTGAACACTGAAGCTTTCTTT. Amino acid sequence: CAWSREVNTEAFF.